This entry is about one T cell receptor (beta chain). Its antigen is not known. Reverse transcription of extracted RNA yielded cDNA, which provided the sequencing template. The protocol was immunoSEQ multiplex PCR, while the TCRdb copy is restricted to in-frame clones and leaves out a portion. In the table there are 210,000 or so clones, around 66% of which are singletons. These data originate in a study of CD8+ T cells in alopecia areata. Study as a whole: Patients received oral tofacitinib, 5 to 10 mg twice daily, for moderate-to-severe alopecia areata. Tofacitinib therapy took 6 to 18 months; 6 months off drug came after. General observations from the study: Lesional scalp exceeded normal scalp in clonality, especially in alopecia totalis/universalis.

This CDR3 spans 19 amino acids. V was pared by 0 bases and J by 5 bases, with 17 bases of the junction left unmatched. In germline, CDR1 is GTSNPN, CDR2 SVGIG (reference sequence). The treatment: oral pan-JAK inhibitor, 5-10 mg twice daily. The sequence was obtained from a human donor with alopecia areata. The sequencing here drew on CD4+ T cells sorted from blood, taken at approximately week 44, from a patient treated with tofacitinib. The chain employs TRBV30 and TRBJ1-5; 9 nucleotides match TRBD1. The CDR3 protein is CAWSVRRDRVKLSDQPQHF. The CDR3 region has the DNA TGTGCCTGGAGTGTACGACGGGACAGGGTGAAGTTATCGGATCAGCCCCAGCATTTT.